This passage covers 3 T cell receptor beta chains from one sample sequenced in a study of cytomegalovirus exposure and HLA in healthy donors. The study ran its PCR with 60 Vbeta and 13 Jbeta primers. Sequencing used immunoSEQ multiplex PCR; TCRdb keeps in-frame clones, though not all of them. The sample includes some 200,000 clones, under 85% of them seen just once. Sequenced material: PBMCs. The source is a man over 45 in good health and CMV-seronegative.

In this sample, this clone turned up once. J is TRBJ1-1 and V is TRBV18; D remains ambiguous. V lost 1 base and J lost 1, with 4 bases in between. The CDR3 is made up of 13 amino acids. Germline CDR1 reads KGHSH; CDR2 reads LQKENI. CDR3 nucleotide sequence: TGTGCCAGCTCACCACTGCGGAACACTGAAGCTTTCTTT. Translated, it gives CASSPLRNTEAFF. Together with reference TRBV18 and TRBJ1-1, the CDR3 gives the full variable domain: NAGVMQNPRHLVRRRGQEARLRCSPMKGHSHVYWYRQLPEEGLKFMVYLQKENIIDESGMPKERFSAEFPKEGPSILRIQQVVRGDSAAYFCASSPLRNTEAFFGQGTRLTVV.

CDR3 sequence (DNA): TGTGCCAGTAGTAAGGGACAGAACAATCAGCCCCAGCATTTT. It translates to CASSKGQNNQPQHF. The chain combines TRBV19 with TRBJ1-5, with 7 nucleotides matching TRBD1. Per germline, CDR1 LNHDA and CDR2 SQIVND (reference sequence). The CDR3 is 14 amino acids. Germline trimming cut 4 bases from V and 3 bases from J; bases unmatched to any gene: 3.

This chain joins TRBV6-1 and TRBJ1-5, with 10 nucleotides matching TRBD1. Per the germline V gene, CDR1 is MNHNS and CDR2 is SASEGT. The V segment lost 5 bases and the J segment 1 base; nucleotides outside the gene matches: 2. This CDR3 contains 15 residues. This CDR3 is CASSKGQGSNQPQHF. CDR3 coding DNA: TGTGCCAGCAGTAAGGGACAGGGGAGCAATCAGCCCCAGCATTTT.